This is a list of T cell receptor beta chains from one sample in a study of T-cell reconstitution after alpha-beta-depleted transplantation in children. TCRdb used MiXCR to reprocess the PCR reads, holding one entry per CDR3 protein. This table holds 700,000 to 950,000 distinct CDR3 sequences, 15% to 20% found once. This specimen was PBMCs, mostly from graft donor cells, taken 360 days after TCRalphabeta/CD19-depleted stem cell transplant. The receptors derive from a male patient under 18 who had a stem cell transplant for acute lymphoblastic leukemia, so the T cells may come from the graft donor. Both conserved end residues are part of each CDR3. A D gene is named only where the DNA matches it firmly. Size values are once, few and many counts, or a class for expanded clones, and some rows have none.

cdr3_nt,cdr3_aa,v_call,j_call,cdr3_length,d_call,clone_size
TGTGCCAGCAGCCAGGGGACAGTTGGCTACACCTTC,CASSQGTVGYTF,TRBV3-1,TRBJ1-2,12,TRBD1,-
TGTGCCACCAGCCGGGACCGGGGCTCGTCCTACAATGAGCAGTTCTTC,CATSRDRGSSYNEQFF,TRBV24-1,TRBJ2-1,16,-,-
TGCGCCAGCAGCCCTGGGACTAGCGGGAGAAGCGAGCAGTACTTC,CASSPGTSGRSEQYF,TRBV4-1,TRBJ2-7,15,TRBD2,-
TGTGCCAGCAGCAAAGGAAGGACTAGCGGGAACACCGGGGAGCTGTTTTTT,CASSKGRTSGNTGELFF,TRBV21-1,TRBJ2-2,17,-,-
TGTGCCAGCAGTTTGATGTTCAGCTCCTACGAGCAGTACTTC,CASSLMFSSYEQYF,TRBV12-3/TRBV12-4,TRBJ2-7,14,-,few
TGCAGCGTTGAACAGGGGGTAGGTTACGAGCAGTACTTC,CSVEQGVGYEQYF,TRBV29-1,TRBJ2-7,13,TRBD1,few
TGTGCCACCAGTGACGGTCCCTACGAGCAGTACTTC,CATSDGPYEQYF,TRBV24-1,TRBJ2-7,12,-,-
TGTGCCAGCAGCGCTAACGGACAGGGTAGCAATGAGCAGTTCTTC,CASSANGQGSNEQFF,TRBV9,TRBJ2-1,15,TRBD1,-
TGCGCCAGCAGCAACCCTACAGAACCGAACACTGAAGCTTTCTTT,CASSNPTEPNTEAFF,TRBV5-1,TRBJ1-1,15,-,-
TGTGCCAGCAGTATGGGCGGGCTGGAGCAGTACTTC,CASSMGGLEQYF,TRBV28,TRBJ2-7,12,-,-
TGTGCCAGCAGCCAAGGTCCGGGGGAGCTGTTTTTT,CASSQGPGELFF,TRBV14,TRBJ2-2,12,-,many